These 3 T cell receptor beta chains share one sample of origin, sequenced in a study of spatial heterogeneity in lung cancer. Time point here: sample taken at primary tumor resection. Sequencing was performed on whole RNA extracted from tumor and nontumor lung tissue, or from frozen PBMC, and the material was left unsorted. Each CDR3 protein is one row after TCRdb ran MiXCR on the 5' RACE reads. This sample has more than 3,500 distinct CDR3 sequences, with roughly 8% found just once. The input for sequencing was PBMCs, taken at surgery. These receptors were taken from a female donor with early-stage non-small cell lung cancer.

CDR3 DNA sequence: TGTGCCAGCAGCTCCCTAGGGGTCGAGCAGTACTTC. Translating it yields CASSSLGVEQYF. The J gene is TRBJ2-7, the V gene TRBV7-2; a possible D gene is TRBD1 (5 bases). There are 12 residues in the CDR3. The germline V gene encodes CDR1 SGHTA and CDR2 FQGNSA. The V end was cut by 4 bases, the J end by 6 bases, with 10 bases between.

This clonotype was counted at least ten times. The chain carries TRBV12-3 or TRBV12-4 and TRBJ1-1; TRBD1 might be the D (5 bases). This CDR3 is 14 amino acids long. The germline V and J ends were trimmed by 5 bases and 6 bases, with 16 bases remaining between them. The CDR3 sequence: CASSPFQGFAEAFF. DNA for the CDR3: TGTGCCAGCAGTCCCTTCCAGGGTTTCGCTGAAGCTTTCTTT.

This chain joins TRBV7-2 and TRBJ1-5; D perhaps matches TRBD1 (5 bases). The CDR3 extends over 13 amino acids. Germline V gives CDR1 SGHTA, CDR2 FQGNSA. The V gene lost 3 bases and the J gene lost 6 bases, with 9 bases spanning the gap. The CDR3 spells CASSFRDSQPQHF. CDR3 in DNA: TGTGCCAGCAGCTTCAGGGACTCTCAGCCCCAGCATTTT.